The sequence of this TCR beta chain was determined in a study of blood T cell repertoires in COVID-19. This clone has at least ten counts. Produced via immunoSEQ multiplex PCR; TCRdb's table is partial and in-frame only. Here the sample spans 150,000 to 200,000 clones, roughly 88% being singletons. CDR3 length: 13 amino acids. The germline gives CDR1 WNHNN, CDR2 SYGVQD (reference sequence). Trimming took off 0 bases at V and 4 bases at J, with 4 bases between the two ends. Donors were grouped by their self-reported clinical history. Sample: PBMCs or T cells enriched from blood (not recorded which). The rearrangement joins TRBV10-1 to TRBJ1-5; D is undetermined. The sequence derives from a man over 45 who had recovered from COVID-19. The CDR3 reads CASSESQNQPQHF. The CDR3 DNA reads TGCGCCAGCAGTGAGTCGCAGAATCAGCCCCAGCATTTT.